The present entry profiles one T cell receptor (beta chain) with its context. This sample was included in a study of CD8 T cells in Susac syndrome. Roughly 0.45 to 1 ug RNA was reverse transcribed with random hexamers. A single record per CDR3 protein comes from TCRdb applying MiXCR to the immunoSEQ multiplex PCR reads. The table records a few hundred thousand distinct CDR3 sequences, approximately 95% of them present only once. Relapsing-remitting disease, either stable or active, was present in the multiple sclerosis controls, who were treatment-naive patients. It was negative isolation that provided the CD8+ and CD4+ T cells, whereas TEMRA cells were enriched by FACS. Germline V gene sequence: CDR1 SEHNR, CDR2 FQNEAQ (reference sequence). The CDR3 is made up of 16 amino acids. V was pared by 5 bases and J by 9 bases, with 12 bases of the junction left unmatched.

The rearrangement links TRBV7-9 to TRBJ1-6; 8 bases fit TRBD1. The TCR was taken from a human donor with multiple sclerosis. The sample was CD4+ T cells from PBMCs. As DNA, the CDR3 is TGTGCCAGCAGCCCCGGACAGGGTGCCGGTAGTTCACCCCTCCACTTT. Translated: CASSPGQGAGSSPLHF.